A selection of T cell receptor beta chains follows, all from one sample in a study of early T cells in non-severe SARS-CoV-2 infection. TCRdb analysed the 5' RACE reads with MiXCR anew, one entry per CDR3 protein. The sample includes 70,000 to 95,000 distinct CDR3 sequences, 14% of them seen just once. The sample was whole blood. Receptors originate from an adult who was a healthcare worker with PCR-confirmed SARS-CoV-2 infection or an uninfected control (not recorded which). Each CDR3 is given with its conserved first and last residue. Each record gives: CDR3 protein, CDR3 DNA, V gene, clone size, D gene, J gene, CDR3 length. A D gene is named only where the DNA matches it firmly. Expanded clones are given a class, and other clones once, few, many or no size at all.

CDR3: CSANRELKGYF
DNA: TGCAGTGCTAACCGGGAGTTAAAAGGGTACTTC
V: TRBV20-1
size: few
D: -
J: TRBJ2-7
length: 11

CDR3: CSVEVGFTEAFF
DNA: TGCAGCGTTGAAGTGGGGTTTACTGAAGCTTTCTTT
V: TRBV29-1
size: few
D: -
J: TRBJ1-1
length: 12

CDR3: CSAWDRTMFAFF
DNA: TGCAGCGCCTGGGACAGGACAATGTTTGCTTTCTTT
V: TRBV29-1
size: -
D: TRBD1
J: TRBJ1-1
length: 12

CDR3: CASSVGKRGGHTDTQYF
DNA: TGTGCCAGCAGCGTAGGAAAGCGGGGGGGCCACACAGATACGCAGTATTTT
V: TRBV9
size: -
D: TRBD2
J: TRBJ2-3
length: 17

CDR3: CASSQGTGINTEAFF
DNA: TGCGCCAGCAGCCAAGGGACAGGGATAAACACTGAAGCTTTCTTT
V: TRBV5-1
size: few
D: TRBD1
J: TRBJ1-1
length: 15

CDR3: CASSPPGKETQYF
DNA: TGTGCCAGTAGTCCCCCGGGGAAAGAGACCCAGTACTTC
V: TRBV19
size: many
D: -
J: TRBJ2-5
length: 13

CDR3: CASRRDRVMNTEAFF
DNA: TGTGCCAGCAGAAGGGACAGAGTGATGAACACTGAAGCTTTCTTT
V: TRBV6-5
size: -
D: TRBD1
J: TRBJ1-1
length: 15

CDR3: CASSSQQGGAVFF
DNA: TGTGCCAGCTCAAGTCAACAAGGGGGGGCCGTGTTTTTT
V: TRBV18
size: few
D: -
J: TRBJ2-2
length: 13

CDR3: CASSVGGGLSYEQYF
DNA: TGTGCCAGCAGCGTAGGTGGGGGGCTCTCCTACGAGCAGTACTTC
V: TRBV9
size: -
D: -
J: TRBJ2-7
length: 15

CDR3: CSVGQAGWYGYTF
DNA: TGCAGCGTAGGACAGGCAGGGTGGTATGGCTACACCTTC
V: TRBV29-1
size: few
D: TRBD1
J: TRBJ1-2
length: 13

CDR3: CASSLGLAGSSGANVLTF
DNA: TGCGCCAGCAGCTTGGGCCTAGCGGGGAGCTCTGGGGCCAACGTCCTGACTTTC
V: TRBV5-1
size: -
D: TRBD2
J: TRBJ2-6
length: 18

CDR3: CASSITMDGETQYF
DNA: TGCGCCAGCAGCATTACTATGGACGGAGAGACCCAGTACTTC
V: TRBV5-1
size: -
D: -
J: TRBJ2-5
length: 14

CDR3: CASSLGGTSPPTGELFF
DNA: TGTGCCAGCAGCTTAGGCGGGACAAGTCCTCCCACCGGAGAGCTGTTTTTT
V: TRBV7-7
size: few
D: -
J: TRBJ2-2
length: 17

CDR3: CASSQRTVDEQYF
DNA: TGTGCCAGCAGCCAACGGACAGTCGACGAGCAGTACTTC
V: TRBV3-1
size: many
D: -
J: TRBJ2-7
length: 13

CDR3: CASSPLGTSSGEQYF
DNA: TGTGCCAGCAGCCCGCTCGGGACTAGTTCGGGAGAGCAGTACTTC
V: TRBV3-1
size: many
D: TRBD2
J: TRBJ2-7
length: 15

CDR3: CASAPTVDEQFF
DNA: TGCGCCAGTGCTCCGACTGTCGATGAGCAGTTCTTC
V: TRBV10-2
size: -
D: -
J: TRBJ2-1
length: 12